This TCR beta chain emerged from a study of PD-1 blockade in classical Hodgkin lymphoma. Looking at the study overall: A 3 mg/kg intravenous dose of nivolumab was received by patients every 2 weeks. Study conclusions and caveats: CD4+ TCR diversity climbed significantly by C4D1, unlike CD8+ TCR diversity.

TCRdb keeps only in-frame clones here, not all; method: immunoSEQ multiplex PCR. Of under 30,000 clones detected, about 88% appear once; the ten largest clones hold around 0.44%. The CDR3 has 17 amino acids. CDR1 and CDR2 from the germline V gene are MNHEY and SMNVEV (reference sequence). Trimming stripped 4 bases from V and 0 bases from J, with 13 bases between. As for this clone: The target antigen is unknown.

Noted time point: cycle 4 day 1 (C4D1), after less than seven weeks of nivolumab. Each patient relapsed following autologous stem cell transplantation, and prior brentuximab vedotin exposure differed. Magnetic depletion of unwanted cells isolated CD4+ T cells from thawed PBMCs. This sequence joins TRBV27 and TRBJ1-6, with TRBD1 as a possible D gene (5 bases). The sequencing here drew on CD4+ T cells from blood, taken before the fourth cycle of nivolumab. The sequence derives from a human donor with classical Hodgkin lymphoma. CDR3 coding DNA: TGTGCCAGCAGTTCGCCAGGGAGATACTCCTATAATTCACCCCTCCACTTT. Translation gives CASSSPGRYSYNSPLHF.